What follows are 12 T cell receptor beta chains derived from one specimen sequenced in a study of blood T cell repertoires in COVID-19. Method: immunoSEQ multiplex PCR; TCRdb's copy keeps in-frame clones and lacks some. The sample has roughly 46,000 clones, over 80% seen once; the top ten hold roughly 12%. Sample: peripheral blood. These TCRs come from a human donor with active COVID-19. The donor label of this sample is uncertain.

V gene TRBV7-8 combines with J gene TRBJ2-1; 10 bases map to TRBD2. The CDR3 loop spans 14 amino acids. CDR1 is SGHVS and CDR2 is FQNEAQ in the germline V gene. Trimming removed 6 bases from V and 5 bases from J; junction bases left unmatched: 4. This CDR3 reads CASSWTSGHNEQFF. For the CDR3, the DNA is TGTGCCAGCAGTTGGACTAGCGGACACAATGAGCAGTTCTTC.

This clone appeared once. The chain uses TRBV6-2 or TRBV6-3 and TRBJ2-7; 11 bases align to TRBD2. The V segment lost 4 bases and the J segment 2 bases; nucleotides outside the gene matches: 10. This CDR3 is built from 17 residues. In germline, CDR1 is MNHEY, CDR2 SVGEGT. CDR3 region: CASSFYPGLADAYEQYF. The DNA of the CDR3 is TGTGCCAGCAGTTTCTACCCGGGACTAGCGGATGCCTACGAGCAGTACTTC.

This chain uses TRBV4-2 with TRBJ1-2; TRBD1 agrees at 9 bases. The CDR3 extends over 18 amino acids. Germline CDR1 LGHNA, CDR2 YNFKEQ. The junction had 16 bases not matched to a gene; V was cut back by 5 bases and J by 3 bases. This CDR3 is CASSARDRESRFDYGYTF. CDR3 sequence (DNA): TGTGCCAGCAGCGCCCGGGACAGGGAGTCTAGATTCGACTATGGCTACACCTTC.

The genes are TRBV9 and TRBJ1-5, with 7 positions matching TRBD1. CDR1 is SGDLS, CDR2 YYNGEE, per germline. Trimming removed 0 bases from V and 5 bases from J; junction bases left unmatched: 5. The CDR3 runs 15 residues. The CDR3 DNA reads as TGTGCCAGCAGCGTAGCGGGGGACAGTTATCAGCCCCAGCATTTT. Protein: CASSVAGDSYQPQHF.

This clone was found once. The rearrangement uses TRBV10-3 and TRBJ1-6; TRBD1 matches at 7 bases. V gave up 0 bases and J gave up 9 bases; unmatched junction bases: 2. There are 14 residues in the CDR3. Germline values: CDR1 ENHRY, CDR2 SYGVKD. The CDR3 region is CAISESRGSSPLHF. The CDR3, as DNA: TGTGCCATCAGTGAGTCCAGGGGGAGTTCACCCCTCCACTTT.

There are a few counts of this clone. CDR3 residues: CASSPPGLAALGELFF. In DNA form, the CDR3 reads TGTGCCAGCTCACCACCGGGACTAGCGGCCCTCGGGGAGCTGTTTTTT. The rearrangement links TRBV18 to TRBJ2-2; 11 bases align to TRBD2. The CDR3 runs to 16 residues. J was trimmed by 7 bases and V by 0 bases; bases with no gene match: 4. Germline CDR1 and CDR2: KGHSH and LQKENI. The full variable domain, completed using reference TRBV18 and TRBJ2-2, is NAGVMQNPRHLVRRRGQEARLRCSPMKGHSHVYWYRQLPEEGLKFMVYLQKENIIDESGMPKERFSAEFPKEGPSILRIQQVVRGDSAAYFCASSPPGLAALGELFFGEGSRLTVL.

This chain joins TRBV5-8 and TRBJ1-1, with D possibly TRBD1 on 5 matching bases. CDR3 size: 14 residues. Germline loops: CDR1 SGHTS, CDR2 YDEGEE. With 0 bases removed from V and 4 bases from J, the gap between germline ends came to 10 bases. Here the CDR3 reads CASSLEGRGTEAFF. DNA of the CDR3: TGTGCCAGCAGCTTGGAGGGGAGGGGCACTGAAGCTTTCTTT. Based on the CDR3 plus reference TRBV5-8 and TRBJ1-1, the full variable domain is EAGVTQSPTHLIKTRGQQATLRCSPISGHTSVYWYQQALGLGLQFLLWYDEGEERNRGNFPPRFSGRQFPNYSSELNVNALELEDSALYLCASSLEGRGTEAFFGQGTRLTVV.

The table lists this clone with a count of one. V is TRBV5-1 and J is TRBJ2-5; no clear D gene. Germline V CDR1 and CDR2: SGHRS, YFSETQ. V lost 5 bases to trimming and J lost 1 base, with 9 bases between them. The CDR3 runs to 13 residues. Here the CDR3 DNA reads TGCGCCAGCAGGGCAACCCCCCAAGAGACCCAGTACTTC. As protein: CASRATPQETQYF.

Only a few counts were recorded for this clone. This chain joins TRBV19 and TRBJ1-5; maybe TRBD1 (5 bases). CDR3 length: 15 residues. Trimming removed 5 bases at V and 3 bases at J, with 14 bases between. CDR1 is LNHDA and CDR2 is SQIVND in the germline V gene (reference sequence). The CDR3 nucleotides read TGTGCCAGTAGTGCCCAGGGCCCTGACAATCAGCCCCAGCATTTT. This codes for CASSAQGPDNQPQHF. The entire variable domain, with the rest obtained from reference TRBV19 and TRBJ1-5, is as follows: DGGITQSPKYLFRKEGQNVTLSCEQNLNHDAMYWYRQDPGQGLRLIYYSQIVNDFQKGDIAEGYSVSREKKESFPLTVTSAQKNPTAFYLCASSAQGPDNQPQHFGDGTRLSIL.

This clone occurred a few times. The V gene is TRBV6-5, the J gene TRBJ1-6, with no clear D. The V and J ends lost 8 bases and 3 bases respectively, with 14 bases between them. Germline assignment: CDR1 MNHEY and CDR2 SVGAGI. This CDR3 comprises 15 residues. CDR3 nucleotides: TGTGCCAGCTGCCCAAAAAGGAGCTATAATTCACCCCTCCACTTT. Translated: CASCPKRSYNSPLHF.

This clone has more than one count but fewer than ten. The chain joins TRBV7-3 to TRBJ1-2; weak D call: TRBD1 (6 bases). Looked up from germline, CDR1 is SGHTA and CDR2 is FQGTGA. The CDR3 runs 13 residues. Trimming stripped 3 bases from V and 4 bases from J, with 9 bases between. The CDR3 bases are TGTGCCAGCAGCTTGGACAGCCTCTATGGCTACACCTTC. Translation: CASSLDSLYGYTF.

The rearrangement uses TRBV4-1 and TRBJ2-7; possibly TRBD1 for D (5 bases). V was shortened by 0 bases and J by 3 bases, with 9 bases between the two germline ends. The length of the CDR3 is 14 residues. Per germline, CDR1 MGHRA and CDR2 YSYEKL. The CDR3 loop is CASSQEYRIYEQYF. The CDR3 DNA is TGCGCCAGCAGCCAAGAGTACAGGATCTACGAGCAGTACTTC.